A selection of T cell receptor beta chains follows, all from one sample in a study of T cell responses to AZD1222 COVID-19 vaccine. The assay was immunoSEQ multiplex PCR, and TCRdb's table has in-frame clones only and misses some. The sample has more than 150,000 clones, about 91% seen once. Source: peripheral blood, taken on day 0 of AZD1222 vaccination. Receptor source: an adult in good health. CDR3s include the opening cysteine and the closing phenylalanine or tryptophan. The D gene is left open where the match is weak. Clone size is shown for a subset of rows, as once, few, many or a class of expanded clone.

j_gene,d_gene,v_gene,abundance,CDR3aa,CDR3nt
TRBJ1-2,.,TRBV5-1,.,CASSPNSGGANYGYTF,TGCGCCAGCAGCCCCAACTCCGGTGGAGCTAACTATGGCTACACCTTC
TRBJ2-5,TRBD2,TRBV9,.,CASSVVASGSPETQYF,TGTGCCAGCAGCGTAGTGGCTAGCGGGAGCCCAGAGACCCAGTACTTC
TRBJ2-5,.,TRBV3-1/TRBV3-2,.,CASSPMGGYETQYF,TGTGCCAGCAGCCCCATGGGTGGGTATGAGACCCAGTACTTC
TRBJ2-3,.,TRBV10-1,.,CASSESRGGVTSTQYF,TGCGCCAGCAGTGAGTCGAGAGGGGGGGTTACTTCTACGCAGTATTTT
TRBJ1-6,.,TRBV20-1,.,CSASSGLNSPLHF,TGCAGTGCTAGTTCGGGGCTAAATTCACCCCTCCACTTT
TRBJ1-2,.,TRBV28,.,CASSLGLDGYTF,TGTGCCAGCAGTCTGGGTCTTGACGGCTACACCTTC
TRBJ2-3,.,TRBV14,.,CASSLGGGTDTDTQYF,TGTGCCAGCAGTCTCGGTGGGGGGACAGACACAGATACGCAGTATTTT
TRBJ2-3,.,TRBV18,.,CASSPIQSTDTQYF,TGTGCCAGCTCCCCCATCCAGAGTACTGATACGCAGTATTTT
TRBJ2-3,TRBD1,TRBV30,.,CAWAFFGAGGPDTQYF,TGTGCCTGGGCATTCTTCGGGGCAGGGGGCCCAGATACGCAGTATTTT
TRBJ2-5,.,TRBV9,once,CASAPSEGTQYF,TGTGCCAGCGCGCCCTCCGAAGGGACCCAGTACTTC
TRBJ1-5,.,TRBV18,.,CASSQSGASNQPQHF,TGTGCCAGCTCCCAGAGCGGGGCGAGCAATCAGCCCCAGCATTTT
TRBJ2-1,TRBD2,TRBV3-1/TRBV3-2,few,CASSRQAGGFYNEQFF,TGTGCCAGCAGCCGACAAGCGGGGGGGTTCTACAATGAGCAGTTCTTC
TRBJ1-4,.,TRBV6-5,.,CASSLQGDKLFF,TGTGCCAGCAGTCTTCAGGGCGACAAACTGTTTTTT
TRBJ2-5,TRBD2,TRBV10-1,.,CASSEFGLAGAQETQYF,TGCGCCAGCAGTGAGTTCGGGCTAGCGGGGGCACAAGAGACCCAGTACTTC
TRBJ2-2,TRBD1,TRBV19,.,CASSRDRSNTGELFF,TGTGCCAGTAGCCGGGACAGGTCGAACACCGGGGAGCTGTTTTTT
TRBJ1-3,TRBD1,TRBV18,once,CASSPSTGGSGNTIYF,TGTGCCAGCTCACCCTCGACAGGGGGATCAGGAAACACCATATATTTT
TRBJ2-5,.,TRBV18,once,CASSPSGNWETQYF,TGTGCCAGCTCACCTAGTGGCAATTGGGAGACCCAGTACTTC
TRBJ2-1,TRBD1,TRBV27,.,CASSLGDSYNEQFF,TGTGCCAGCAGCCTCGGGGACAGCTACAATGAGCAGTTCTTC
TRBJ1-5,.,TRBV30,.,CAWSVVGINQPQHF,TGTGCCTGGAGTGTAGTAGGGATCAATCAGCCCCAGCATTTT
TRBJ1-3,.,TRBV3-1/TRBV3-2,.,CASSQDTRHTIYF,TGTGCCAGCAGCCAAGATACGAGGCACACCATATATTTT
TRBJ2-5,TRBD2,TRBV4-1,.,CASSQGAGGRETQYF,TGCGCCAGCAGCCAGGGAGCGGGAGGCCGGGAGACCCAGTACTTC
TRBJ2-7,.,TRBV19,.,CASNYRRGYEQYF,TGTGCCAGTAATTACAGGAGAGGCTACGAGCAGTACTTC